The 25 T cell receptor beta chains in this list originate from one sample, sequenced in a study of low-dose radiotherapy and immunotherapy resistance in tumors. Time point indicated: after trial treatment. Noted treatment: LDRT plus nivolumab, ipilimumab, low-dose cyclophosphamide and aspirin (RACIN trial). Gene-specific TRAV and TRBV primers were used for first-strand cDNA, covering alpha and beta chains. For amplifying TCRs, the PCR ran for approximately 21 cycles with Phusion, which was used together with a constant-region primer and the adapter on the V primers. TCRdb reanalysed the reads using MiXCR and keeps one entry per CDR3 protein. Of tens of thousands of distinct CDR3 sequences detected, under 30% appear once; the ten largest clones hold 9.5% to 13%. This specimen was PBMCs, taken after low-dose radiotherapy plus immunotherapy. These receptors were taken from a male donor with prostate cancer.

This clonotype was seen at least ten times. The chain couples TRBV7-6 to TRBJ1-2; D is perhaps TRBD1 (5 bases). The CDR3 is made up of 14 amino acids. V was pared by 4 bases and J by 8 bases, with 17 bases between. Per germline, CDR1 SGHVS and CDR2 FNYEAQ. The chain's CDR3 is CASSSLEGSGGYTF. In DNA, the CDR3 is TGTGCCAGCAGCTCCTTAGAGGGGAGTGGGGGCTACACCTTC. The full variable domain, rest sourced from reference TRBV7-6 and TRBJ1-2, is GAGVSQSPRYKVTKRGQDVALRCDPISGHVSLYWYRQALGQGPEFLTYFNYEAQQDKSGLPNDRFSAERPEGSISTLTIQRTEQRDSAMYRCASSSLEGSGGYTFGSGTRLTVV.

This clonotype was detected ten times or more. This chain links TRBV29-1 with TRBJ1-1; D uncertain. Germline assignment: CDR1 SQVTM and CDR2 ANQGSEA. The germline V and J ends were trimmed by 4 bases and 1 base, with 4 bases remaining between them. The CDR3 has 11 amino acids. The CDR3 loop reads CSVVRNTEAFF. CDR3 sequence (DNA): TGCAGCGTTGTAAGGAACACTGAAGCTTTCTTT.

This clonotype was counted at least ten times. The rearrangement uses TRBV30 and TRBJ2-7, with 7 bases lining up with TRBD1. Germline V gene lookup returns CDR1 GTSNPN and CDR2 SVGIG (reference sequence). The trim removed 1 base at V and 2 bases at J, leaving 2 bases unmatched. The CDR3 length is 13 residues. The chain's CDR3 is CAWSGDRTYEQYF. CDR3 DNA sequence: TGTGCCTGGAGTGGGGACAGAACCTACGAGCAGTACTTC.

This clonotype has more than one count but fewer than ten. This rearrangement joins TRBV5-5 to TRBJ2-1; a weak D match, TRBD1 (5 bases). The CDR3 sequence is 13 residues long. CDR1 is SGHKS and CDR2 is YYEKEE in the germline V gene (reference sequence). Trimming stripped 2 bases from V and 4 bases from J, with 7 bases between. The CDR3 loop is CASSLGVYNEQFF. CDR3 DNA: TGTGCCAGCAGCTTAGGGGTGTACAATGAGCAGTTCTTC.

V and J are TRBV20-1 and TRBJ2-3; 11 bases agree with TRBD2. Germline CDR1 reads DFQATT; CDR2 reads SNEGSKA (reference sequence). Unmatched junction bases numbered 6, after V lost 6 bases and J lost 4 bases. CDR3 length: 14 residues. The CDR3 region is CSAVAGGPADTQYF. CDR3 DNA: TGCAGTGCCGTAGCGGGGGGGCCGGCAGATACGCAGTATTTT.

Remarks on this clonotype: This is likely an artifact of a read error, given a far larger clone one base away. The chain uses TRBV28 and TRBJ2-1; D is perhaps TRBD2 (7 bases). Germline CDR1 reads MDHEN; CDR2 reads SYDVKM. The length of the CDR3 is 15 residues. Trimming cost V 5 bases and J 10 bases, with 21 bases left between them. The CDR3 is CASSPTPGGSYEQFF. The CDR3 DNA reads as TGTGCCAGCAGTCCGACCCCGGGGGGCTCCTACGAGCAGTTCTTC.

This clonotype was counted many times. CDR3: CASSPWGVNTEAFF. CDR3 DNA sequence: TGTGCCAGCAGCCCATGGGGGGTTAACACTGAAGCTTTCTTT. The V gene is TRBV13, the J gene TRBJ1-1, with TRBD1 as a possible D gene (5 bases). This CDR3 is 14 amino acids long. Germline loops: CDR1 PRHDT, CDR2 FYEKMQ (reference sequence). Trimming took 5 bases from V and 2 from J, leaving 12 bases between them.

In this sample, this clonotype turned up many times. This sequence joins TRBV6-1 and TRBJ2-5; a weak D match, TRBD1 (6 bases). The CDR3 covers 13 residues. The V gene lost 8 bases and the J gene lost 4 bases, with 14 bases spanning the gap. CDR1 is MNHNS and CDR2 is SASEGT in the germline V gene. The CDR3 loop reads CASGTRASETQYF. In nucleotides, the CDR3 is TGTGCCAGCGGGACAAGGGCTTCAGAGACCCAGTACTTC.

This clonotype came up a few times. The chain combines TRBV20-1 with TRBJ2-1; the D gene is possibly TRBD2 (5 bases). The CDR3 loop spans 16 amino acids. CDR1 and CDR2 from the germline V gene are DFQATT and SNEGSKA (reference sequence). The ends were cut back, 4 bases at V and 9 bases at J, with 25 bases in the middle. This CDR3 is CSATPPLVGHGVEQFF. The CDR3 bases are TGCAGTGCTACCCCCCCACTAGTAGGCCACGGGGTTGAGCAGTTCTTC.

In this sample, this clonotype turned up many times. The chain employs TRBV4-1 and TRBJ2-1; D is ambiguous. Germline V CDR1 and CDR2: MGHRA, YSYEKL. V was cut by 1 base and J by 8 bases, with 15 bases left in between. The CDR3 has 15 amino acids. The CDR3 loop reads CASSQVISHGDEQFF. DNA of the CDR3: TGCGCCAGCAGCCAAGTTATTAGCCATGGTGATGAGCAGTTCTTC.

This clonotype was counted at least ten times. The chain links TRBV7-9 to TRBJ2-5; D not resolved. Trimming took 11 bases from V and 2 from J, leaving 15 bases between them. The CDR3 contains 13 residues. CDR1 and CDR2 (germline): SEHNR, FQNEAQ (reference sequence). The CDR3, as DNA: TGTGCCCTCCGCTCGGCTGTACAAGAGACCCAGTACTTC. Its translation is CALRSAVQETQYF. The whole variable domain, filled in from reference TRBV7-9 and TRBJ2-5, reads DTGVSQNPRHKITKRGQNVTFRCDPISEHNRLYWYRQTLGQGPEFLTYFQNEAQLEKSRLLSDRFSAERPKGSFSTLEIQRTEQGDSAMYLCALRSAVQETQYFGPGTRLLVL.

This clonotype was counted at least ten times. This chain connects TRBV12-3 or TRBV12-4 to TRBJ2-1; 11 bases match TRBD2. CDR3 length equals 18 residues. Trimming at V came to 4 bases and at J to 1 base, leaving 9 bases not matched to a gene. CDR3 protein: CASSWTSGPLPSYNEQFF. Here the CDR3 DNA reads TGTGCCAGCAGTTGGACTAGCGGGCCCCTTCCTTCCTACAATGAGCAGTTCTTC.

This clonotype came up a few times. J is TRBJ1-5 and V is TRBV6-5, with a weak D call TRBD1 (5 bases). Trimming removed 7 bases from V and 9 bases from J, with 10 bases in between. Germline V CDR1 and CDR2: MNHEY, SVGAGI. The CDR3 is 11 residues long. CDR3 sequence: CASMRDGPQHF. CDR3 sequence (DNA): TGTGCCAGCATGCGGGACGGGCCCCAGCATTTT.

This clonotype was counted at least ten times. The chain has TRBV19 and TRBJ2-1; 7 bases agree with TRBD1. In germline, CDR1 is LNHDA, CDR2 SQIVND (reference sequence). V dropped 5 bases and J dropped 0; count of bases not matched to a gene: 7. There are 16 residues in the CDR3. The DNA of the CDR3 is TGTGCCAGTAGTCCACGACAGGGCAGCTCCTACAATGAGCAGTTCTTC. Its protein product is CASSPRQGSSYNEQFF.

Ten or more counts support this clonotype. This sequence joins TRBV2 and TRBJ2-1, with unresolved D. Germline CDR1 SNHLY, CDR2 FYNNEI. The CDR3 is 13 residues long. Trimming pared 7 bases from V and 6 bases from J, leaving 13 bases between. CDR3 residues: CASITATSNEQFF. The CDR3 nucleotides read TGTGCCAGCATTACGGCTACCAGCAATGAGCAGTTCTTC.

This clonotype has a count of ten or more. The chain has TRBV3-1 and TRBJ2-1; 9 bases match TRBD1. Germline CDR1 is LGHDT and CDR2 is YNNKEL (reference sequence). V lost 4 bases and J lost 7; bases outside the gene matches: 8. This CDR3 spans 15 amino acids. CDR3 region: CASSPAGQGNNEQFF. In DNA form, the CDR3 reads TGTGCCAGCAGCCCAGCGGGACAGGGTAATAATGAGCAGTTCTTC.

This clonotype came up many times. The genes are TRBV5-1 and TRBJ2-2; possibly TRBD1 or TRBD2 for D (5 bases each). Germline CDR1 SGHRS, CDR2 YFSETQ. The CDR3 runs 16 residues. The V gene lost 4 bases and the J gene lost 4 bases, with 17 bases spanning the gap. CDR3 bases: TGCGCCAGCAGCCCCGTCGGACGTGGGGGCACCGGGGAGCTGTTTTTT. This translates into CASSPVGRGGTGELFF.

On this clonotype itself: A read error is the likely source, as a far larger clone sits one nucleotide away. The CDR3 here is CDVNPPSGGYEQYF. CDR3 coding DNA: TGTGACGTCAATCCGCCTAGCGGGGGGTACGAGCAGTACTTC. The V and J genes are TRBV6-8 and TRBJ2-7, with TRBD2 identical over 11 bases. CDR1 and CDR2 (germline): MNHGY, SAAAGT. The CDR3 is made up of 14 amino acids.

The chain's CDR3 is CASSPTGGWQPQHF. CDR3 coding DNA: TGTGCCAGCAGTCCGACAGGGGGTTGGCAGCCCCAGCATTTT. This chain joins TRBV6-2 or TRBV6-3 and TRBJ1-5; 9 bases match TRBD1. With 5 bases clipped from V and 7 bases from J, the junction kept 6 bases outside the gene matches. The CDR3 is 14 residues long. From germline, CDR1 is MNHEY and CDR2 SVGEGT.

This clonotype has ten or more counts. The gene calls are TRBV3-1 and TRBJ1-4, with no clear D. Germline V gene lookup returns CDR1 LGHDT and CDR2 YNNKEL (reference sequence). V was pared by 2 bases and J by 3 bases, with 7 bases between. CDR3 size: 14 residues. The CDR3 sequence is CASSQRVSNEKLFF. The DNA of the CDR3 is TGTGCCAGCAGCCAAAGGGTGTCTAATGAAAAACTGTTTTTT.

This clonotype was counted ten times or more. For the CDR3, the DNA is TGTGCCAGCAGCCAAGGGTGGAACACTGAAGCTTTCTTT. It specifies CASSQGWNTEAFF. V and J are TRBV14 and TRBJ1-1; D remains ambiguous. Germline CDR1 is SGHDN and CDR2 is FVKESK. Trimming removed 1 base at V and 1 base at J, with 4 bases between. The CDR3 is made up of 13 amino acids. The variable domain in full, with the rest retrieved from reference TRBV14 and TRBJ1-1, is EAGVTQFPSHSVIEKGQTVTLRCDPISGHDNLYWYRRVMGKEIKFLLHFVKESKQDESGMPNNRFLAERTGGTYSTLKVQPAELEDSGVYFCASSQGWNTEAFFGQGTRLTVV.

As to this clonotype: A far bigger clonotype differs at one base, so this is likely a read error. The chain joins TRBV29-1 to TRBJ2-7, with 8 bases matching TRBD2. V gave up 4 bases and J gave up 7 bases; unmatched junction bases: 6. The V gene's germline CDR1 is SQVTM and CDR2 ANQGSEA. The CDR3 has 12 amino acids. The CDR3 nucleotides are TGCAGCGTTGCCGGGAGGGCTGAGGAGCAGTACTTC. It yields the protein CSVAGRAEEQYF.

In its sample, this clonotype was seen many times. This sequence joins TRBV29-1 and TRBJ2-7; D remains ambiguous. The length of the CDR3 is 12 residues. CDR1 SQVTM and CDR2 ANQGSEA come from the germline V gene. Trimming cost V 4 bases and J 0 bases, with 7 bases left between them. CDR3 residues: CSVGRNSYEQYF. DNA of the CDR3: TGCAGCGTTGGCAGAAACTCCTACGAGCAGTACTTC.

This clonotype was picked up many times. The V call is TRBV19, the J call TRBJ2-7, with a tentative D call TRBD1 (5 bases). Trimming removed 3 bases from V and 3 bases from J, with 9 bases in between. The CDR3 consists of 13 residues. Germline lookup yields CDR1 LNHDA and CDR2 SQIVND (reference sequence). CDR3 DNA: TGTGCCAGTAGTATGGGGCTAGACTACGAGCAGTACTTC. It specifies CASSMGLDYEQYF.

This clonotype was counted many times. The V call is TRBV30, the J call TRBJ1-2; 7 bases align to TRBD1. The CDR3 spans 16 residues. V dropped 0 bases and J dropped 3; count of bases not matched to a gene: 10. Germline V CDR1 and CDR2: GTSNPN, SVGIG (reference sequence). CDR3 in amino acids: CAWSVGQEAPYYGYTF. Here the CDR3 DNA reads TGTGCCTGGAGTGTAGGACAGGAGGCGCCCTACTATGGCTACACCTTC.